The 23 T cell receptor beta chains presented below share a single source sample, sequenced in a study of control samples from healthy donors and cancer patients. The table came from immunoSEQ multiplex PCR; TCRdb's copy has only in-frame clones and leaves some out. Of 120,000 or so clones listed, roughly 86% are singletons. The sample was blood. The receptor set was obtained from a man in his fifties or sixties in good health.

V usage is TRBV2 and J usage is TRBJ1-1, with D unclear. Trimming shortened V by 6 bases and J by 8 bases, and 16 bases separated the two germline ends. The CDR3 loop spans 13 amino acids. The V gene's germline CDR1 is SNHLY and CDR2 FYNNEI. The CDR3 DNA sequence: TGTGCCAGCAGGGGTGTAGGGTTCGGAGAAGCTTTCTTT. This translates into CASRGVGFGEAFF.

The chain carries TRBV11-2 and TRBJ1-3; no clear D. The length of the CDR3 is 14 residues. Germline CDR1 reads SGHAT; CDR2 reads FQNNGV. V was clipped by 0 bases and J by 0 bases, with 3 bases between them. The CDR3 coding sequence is TGTGCCAGCAGCTTAGACAGCTCTGGAAACACCATATATTTT. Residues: CASSLDSSGNTIYF.

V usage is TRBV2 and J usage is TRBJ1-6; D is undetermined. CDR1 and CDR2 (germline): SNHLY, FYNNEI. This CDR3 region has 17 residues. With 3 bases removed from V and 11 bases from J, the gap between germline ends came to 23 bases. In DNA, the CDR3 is TGTGCCAGCAGTGATAGTGGTCAGTTATTAAACCGGGCACCCCTCCACTTT. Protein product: CASSDSGQLLNRAPLHF.

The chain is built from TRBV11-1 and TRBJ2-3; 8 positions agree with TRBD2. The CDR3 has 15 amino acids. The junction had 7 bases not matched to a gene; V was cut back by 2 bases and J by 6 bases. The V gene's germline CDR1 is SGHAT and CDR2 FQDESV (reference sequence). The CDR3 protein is CASSLTGGVPDTQYF. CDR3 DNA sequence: TGTGCCAGCAGCTTAACCGGGGGGGTTCCGGATACGCAGTATTTT. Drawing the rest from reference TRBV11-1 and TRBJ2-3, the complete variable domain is EAEVAQSPRYKITEKSQAVAFWCDPISGHATLYWYRQILGQGPELLVQFQDESVVDDSQLPKDRFSAERLKGVDSTLKIQPAELGDSAMYLCASSLTGGVPDTQYFGPGTRLTVL.

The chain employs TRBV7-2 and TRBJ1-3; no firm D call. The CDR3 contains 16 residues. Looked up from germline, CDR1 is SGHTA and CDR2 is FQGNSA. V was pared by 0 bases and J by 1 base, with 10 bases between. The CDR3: CASSLALMVSGNTIYF. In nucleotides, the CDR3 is TGTGCCAGCAGCTTAGCGTTGATGGTATCTGGAAACACCATATATTTT. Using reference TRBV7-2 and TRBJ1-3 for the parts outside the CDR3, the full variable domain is GAGVSQSPSNKVTEKGKDVELRCDPISGHTALYWYRQSLGQGLEFLIYFQGNSAPDKSGLPSDRFSAERTGGSVSTLTIQRTQQEDSAVYLCASSLALMVSGNTIYFGEGSWLTVV.

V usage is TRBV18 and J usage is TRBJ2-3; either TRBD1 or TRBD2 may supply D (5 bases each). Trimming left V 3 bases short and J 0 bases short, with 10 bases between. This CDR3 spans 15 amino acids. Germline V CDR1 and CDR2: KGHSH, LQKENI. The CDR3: CASSPGTSSTDTQYF. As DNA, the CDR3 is TGTGCCAGCTCACCCGGGACCTCTAGCACAGATACGCAGTATTTT.

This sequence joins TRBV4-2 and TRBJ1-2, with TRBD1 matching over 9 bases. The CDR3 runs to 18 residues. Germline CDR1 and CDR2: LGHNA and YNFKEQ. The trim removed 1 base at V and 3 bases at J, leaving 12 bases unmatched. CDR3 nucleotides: TGTGCCAGCAGCCAAGCCGCACAGGGGGCCTTCCTGGACTATGGCTACACCTTC. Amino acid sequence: CASSQAAQGAFLDYGYTF.

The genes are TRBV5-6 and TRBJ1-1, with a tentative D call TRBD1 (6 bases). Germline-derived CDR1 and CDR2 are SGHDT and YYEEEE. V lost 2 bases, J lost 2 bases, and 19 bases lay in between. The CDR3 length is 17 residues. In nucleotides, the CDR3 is TGTGCCAGCAGCTTTACAGGGACCACGAACTCTAACACTGAAGCTTTCTTT. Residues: CASSFTGTTNSNTEAFF.

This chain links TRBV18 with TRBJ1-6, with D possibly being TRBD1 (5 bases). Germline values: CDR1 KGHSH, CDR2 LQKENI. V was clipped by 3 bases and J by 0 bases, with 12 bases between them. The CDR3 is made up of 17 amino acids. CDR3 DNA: TGTGCCAGCTCACCGGGGACGGTTAGCTCCTATAATTCACCCCTCCACTTT. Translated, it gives CASSPGTVSSYNSPLHF.

The DNA of the CDR3 is TGTGCCAGCAGCCTAGCAAGGGGGGATACGCAGTATTTT. This gives the protein CASSLARGDTQYF. J is TRBJ2-3 and V is TRBV7-3; tentative D call: TRBD1 (6 bases). CDR3 length: 13 amino acids. From germline, CDR1 is SGHTA and CDR2 FQGTGA. Trimming cost V 5 bases and J 6 bases, with 12 bases left between them.

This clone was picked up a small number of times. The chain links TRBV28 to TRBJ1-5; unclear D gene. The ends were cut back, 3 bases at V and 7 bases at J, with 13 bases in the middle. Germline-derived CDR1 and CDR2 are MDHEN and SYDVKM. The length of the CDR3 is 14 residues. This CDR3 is CASSFPAGAQPQHF. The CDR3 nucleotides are TGTGCCAGCAGTTTCCCCGCGGGAGCCCAGCCCCAGCATTTT. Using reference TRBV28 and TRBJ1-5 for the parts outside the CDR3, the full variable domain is DVKVTQSSRYLVKRTGEKVFLECVQDMDHENMFWYRQDPGLGLRLIYFSYDVKMKEKGDIPEGYSVSREKKERFSLILESASTNQTSMYLCASSFPAGAQPQHFGDGTRLSIL.

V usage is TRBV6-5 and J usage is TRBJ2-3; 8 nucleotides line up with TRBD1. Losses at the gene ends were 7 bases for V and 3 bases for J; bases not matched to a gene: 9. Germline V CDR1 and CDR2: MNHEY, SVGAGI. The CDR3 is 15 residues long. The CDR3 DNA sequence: TGTGCCAGCACTCCCGGGACAGGTGGTACAGATACGCAGTATTTT. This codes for CASTPGTGGTDTQYF.

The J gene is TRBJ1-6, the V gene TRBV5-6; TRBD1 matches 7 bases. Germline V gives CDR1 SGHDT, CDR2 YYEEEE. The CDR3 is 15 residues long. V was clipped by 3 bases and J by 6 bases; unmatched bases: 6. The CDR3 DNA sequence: TGTGCCAGCAGCTCTCTGACAGGGATTAATTCACCCCTCCACTTT. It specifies CASSSLTGINSPLHF.

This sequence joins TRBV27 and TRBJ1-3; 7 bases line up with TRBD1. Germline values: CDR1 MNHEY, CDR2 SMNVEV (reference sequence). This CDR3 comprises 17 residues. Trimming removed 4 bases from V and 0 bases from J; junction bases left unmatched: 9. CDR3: CASSSWTGRNSGNTIYF. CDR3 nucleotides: TGTGCCAGCAGTTCGTGGACAGGACGGAACTCTGGAAACACCATATATTTT.

This CDR3 reads CAGMGLTNEKLFF. The DNA of the CDR3 is TGTGCCGGGATGGGCCTAACTAATGAAAAACTGTTTTTT. V and J are TRBV30 and TRBJ1-4; D is unresolved. Germline CDR1 and CDR2: GTSNPN and SVGIG (reference sequence). With 8 bases removed from V and 1 base from J, the gap between germline ends came to 11 bases. This CDR3 has 13 amino acids.

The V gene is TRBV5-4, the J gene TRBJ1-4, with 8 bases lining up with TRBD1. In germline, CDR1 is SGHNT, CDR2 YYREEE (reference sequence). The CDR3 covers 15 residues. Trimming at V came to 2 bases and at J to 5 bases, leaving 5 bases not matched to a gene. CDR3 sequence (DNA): TGTGCCAGCAGCTTCCGGACAGGGCTGAATGAAAAACTGTTTTTT. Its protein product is CASSFRTGLNEKLFF.

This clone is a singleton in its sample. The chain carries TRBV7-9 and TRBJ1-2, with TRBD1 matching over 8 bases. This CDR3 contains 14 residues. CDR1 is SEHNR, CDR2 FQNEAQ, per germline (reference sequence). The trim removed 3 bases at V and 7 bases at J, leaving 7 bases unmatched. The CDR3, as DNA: TGTGCCAGCAGCTTCGGAGACAGGGGTCTTGGCTACACCTTC. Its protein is CASSFGDRGLGYTF.

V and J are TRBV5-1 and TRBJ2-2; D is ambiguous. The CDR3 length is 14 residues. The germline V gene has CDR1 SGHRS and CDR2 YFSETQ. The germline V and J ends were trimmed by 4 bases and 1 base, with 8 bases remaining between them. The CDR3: CASSAKLNTGELFF. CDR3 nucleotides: TGCGCCAGCAGCGCAAAACTGAACACCGGGGAGCTGTTTTTT.

CDR3 sequence (DNA): TGTGCCAGCAGTTCCGCCGGGACAGGGGCCACCGGGGAGCTGTTTTTT. Translating gives CASSSAGTGATGELFF. The chain couples TRBV6-2 or TRBV6-3 to TRBJ2-2, with 10 bases fitting TRBD1. The CDR3 is 16 residues long. Per germline, CDR1 MNHEY and CDR2 SVGEGT. J gave up 4 bases and V 4 bases, and 6 bases lay outside the gene matches.

CDR3 DNA: TGTGCCAGCAGCACCCAAGCCCAGGCGAGCTCTGGAAACACCATATATTTT. Amino acids: CASSTQAQASSGNTIYF. The chain links TRBV9 to TRBJ1-3; D remains ambiguous. The V end was cut by 4 bases, the J end by 0 bases, with 17 bases between. CDR1 SGDLS and CDR2 YYNGEE come from the germline V gene. This CDR3 has 17 amino acids.

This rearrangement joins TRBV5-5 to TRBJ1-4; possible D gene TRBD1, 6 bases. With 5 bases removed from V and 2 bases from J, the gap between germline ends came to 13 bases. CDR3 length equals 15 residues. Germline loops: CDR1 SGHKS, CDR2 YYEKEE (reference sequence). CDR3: CASSQVGGTNEKLFF. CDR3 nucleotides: TGTGCCAGCAGTCAGGTGGGGGGCACTAATGAAAAACTGTTTTTT.

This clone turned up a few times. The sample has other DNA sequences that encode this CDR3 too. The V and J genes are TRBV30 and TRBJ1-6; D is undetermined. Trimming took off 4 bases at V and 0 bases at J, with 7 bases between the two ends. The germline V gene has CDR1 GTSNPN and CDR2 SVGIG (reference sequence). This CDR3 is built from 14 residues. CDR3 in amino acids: CAWKRGSYNSPLHF. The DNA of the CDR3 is TGTGCCTGGAAGCGCGGCTCCTATAATTCACCCCTCCACTTT. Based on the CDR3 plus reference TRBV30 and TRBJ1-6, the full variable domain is SQTIHQWPATLVQPVGSPLSLECTVEGTSNPNLYWYRQAAGRGLQLLFYSVGIGQISSEVPQNLSASRPQDRQFILSSKKLLLSDSGFYLCAWKRGSYNSPLHFGNGTRLTVT.

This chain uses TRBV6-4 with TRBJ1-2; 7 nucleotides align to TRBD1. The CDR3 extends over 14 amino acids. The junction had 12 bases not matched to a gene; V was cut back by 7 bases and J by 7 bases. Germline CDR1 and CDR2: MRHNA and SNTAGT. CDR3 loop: CASNQGGISSGYTF. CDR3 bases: TGTGCCAGCAACCAGGGGGGGATCTCTTCTGGCTACACCTTC.